The 10 T cell receptor beta chains given below trace back to one sample, sequenced in a study of T cells in Graves' hyperthyroidism and ophthalmopathy. RNA transcripts gave rise to amplified TCR beta CDR3 regions. The TCR CDR3 first-round RT-PCR relied on the HTBI primer set. TCRdb fed the multiplex PCR reads into MiXCR, producing one record per CDR3 protein. This sample yields about 530,000 distinct CDR3 sequences, of which more than 15% are seen a single time; approximately 16% belongs to the top ten. Sequenced sample: blood. These receptors came from a woman between 18 and 30 years old with Graves' ophthalmopathy.

At least ten counts were recorded for this clonotype. V and J are TRBV7-2 and TRBJ1-2; TRBD1 agrees at 9 bases. CDR3 length: 14 residues. Germline V CDR1 and CDR2: SGHTA, FQGNSA. Trimming cost V 5 bases and J 0 bases; bases outside gene matches: 1. The CDR3 loop reads CASSRDRANYGYTF. The CDR3 DNA sequence: TGTGCCAGCAGCCGGGACAGGGCTAACTATGGCTACACCTTC.

The V gene is TRBV7-9, the J gene TRBJ1-2; D unresolved. The germline gives CDR1 SEHNR, CDR2 FQNEAQ (reference sequence). The CDR3 has 13 residues. With 5 bases removed from V and 6 bases from J, the gap between germline ends came to 13 bases. The CDR3 nucleotides read TGTGCCAGCAGCCTAAAGGGCAGTGATGGCTACACCTTC. Translating gives CASSLKGSDGYTF. The full variable domain, in which reference TRBV7-9 and TRBJ1-2 provide the parts outside the CDR3, is DTGVSQNPRHKITKRGQNVTFRCDPISEHNRLYWYRQTLGQGPEFLTYFQNEAQLEKSRLLSDRFSAERPKGSFSTLEIQRTEQGDSAMYLCASSLKGSDGYTFGSGTRLTVV.

This clonotype came up many times. The chain is built from TRBV28 and TRBJ2-3; TRBD2 aligns across 12 bases. V was pared by 6 bases and J by 0 bases, with 10 bases of the junction left unmatched. The CDR3 is 18 residues long. Per the germline V gene, CDR1 is MDHEN and CDR2 is SYDVKM. The CDR3 DNA reads as TGTGCCAGCAGCCTCTTTACTAGCGGGAGGAGGAGCACAGATACGCAGTATTTT. Protein product: CASSLFTSGRRSTDTQYF.

This clonotype has ten or more counts. This chain joins TRBV11-3 and TRBJ2-3, with D tentatively TRBD2 (6 bases). The CDR3 runs 14 residues. Trimming took 1 base from V and 6 from J, leaving 11 bases between them. Germline V gives CDR1 SGHNT, CDR2 YENEEA. The DNA of the CDR3 is TGTGCCAGCAGCTTAGCGGGAGCTGATGATACGCAGTATTTT. Encoded protein: CASSLAGADDTQYF.

This clonotype was seen only a few times. This sequence joins TRBV6-6 and TRBJ2-3, with 8 positions matching TRBD1. The CDR3 sequence is 17 residues long. V shed 2 bases, J shed 1 base, and the junction held 8 bases outside the gene matches. CDR1 and CDR2 from the germline V gene are MNHNY and SVGAGI (reference sequence). CDR3 sequence reads: CASSYDPLGQGTDTQYF. CDR3 in DNA: TGTGCCAGCAGTTACGATCCTTTGGGACAGGGCACAGATACGCAGTATTTT.

This clonotype was counted many times. The CDR3 spells CASSLVGQINQPQHF. CDR3 nucleotide sequence: TGTGCCAGCAGCTTAGTCGGCCAGATCAATCAGCCCCAGCATTTT. The gene calls are TRBV7-2 and TRBJ1-5; no firm D call. The CDR3 consists of 15 residues. Germline V CDR1 and CDR2: SGHTA, FQGNSA. Trimming left V 1 base short and J 3 bases short, with 10 bases between.

This clonotype has just a few counts. The chain is built from TRBV6-2 or TRBV6-3 and TRBJ1-6; D unclear. V lost 2 bases, J lost 9 bases, and 17 bases lay in between. Germline V gene data show CDR1 as MNHEY and CDR2 as SVGEGT. This CDR3 comprises 16 residues. CDR3 protein: CASSYPPTDLGSPLHF. The CDR3 DNA reads as TGTGCCAGCAGTTACCCTCCTACTGACCTCGGTTCACCCCTCCACTTT.

This clonotype was detected only a few times. The chain uses TRBV4-2 and TRBJ2-5, with D hard to call. The CDR3 is 15 residues long. Germline CDR1 is LGHNA and CDR2 is YNFKEQ. V was pared by 2 bases and J by 2 bases, with 12 bases between. The chain's CDR3 is CASSQISGRQETQYF. The CDR3 region has the DNA TGTGCCAGCAGCCAAATTTCGGGCAGGCAAGAGACCCAGTACTTC.

V is TRBV20-1 and J is TRBJ2-7; 8 nucleotides align to TRBD1. V trimming: 4 bases; J trimming: 2 bases; junction bases outside the gene matches: 7. CDR1 DFQATT and CDR2 SNEGSKA come from the germline V gene (reference sequence). The CDR3 is 14 residues long. The CDR3 DNA reads as TGCAGTGCTACCCAGACAGGGGATCCCTACGAGCAGTACTTC. Translated: CSATQTGDPYEQYF.

The chain combines TRBV19 with TRBJ1-1; D uncertain. Per germline, CDR1 LNHDA and CDR2 SQIVND (reference sequence). The CDR3 has 15 residues. The V gene lost 5 bases and the J gene lost 0 bases, with 13 bases spanning the gap. The CDR3 DNA sequence: TGTGCCAGTAGTCCCGAAGGACTCCTGAACACTGAAGCTTTCTTT. Amino acids: CASSPEGLLNTEAFF.